The 24 T cell receptor beta chains below come from one sample, sequenced in a study of cytomegalovirus exposure and HLA in healthy donors. PCR used 60 Vbeta primers and 13 Jbeta primers. Using immunoSEQ multiplex PCR, the repertoire was profiled, and TCRdb retains in-frame clones only, with some absent. This table has 95,000 to 150,000 clones, 55% to 65% appearing once. The sample consisted of PBMCs. The receptors come from a man aged 40-49 years in good health and CMV-seropositive.

This sequence joins TRBV25-1 and TRBJ2-1; D possibly corresponds to TRBD2 (6 bases). Germline values: CDR1 MGHDK, CDR2 SYGVNS. The V end lost 2 bases, the J end lost 9 bases, and 20 bases lay between the germline ends. The CDR3 is 16 amino acids. CDR3 bases: TGTGCCAGCAGTGAAGCCGGCTCGCGGGGTGTTACTGAGCAGTTCTTC. Translated, it gives CASSEAGSRGVTEQFF.

This sequence joins TRBV6-5 and TRBJ2-5; tentatively, D is TRBD1 (7 bases). V lost 7 bases and J lost 0, with 15 bases in between. CDR3 size: 15 residues. Germline CDR1 reads MNHEY; CDR2 reads SVGAGI. The CDR3 nucleotides read TGTGCCAGCACTCCGGCAGGGGGGTACCAAGAGACCCAGTACTTC. Translation gives CASTPAGGYQETQYF.

This chain links TRBV9 with TRBJ2-2, with D unresolved. Trimming removed 3 bases at V and 6 bases at J, with 9 bases between. Germline V CDR1 and CDR2: SGDLS, YYNGEE. The length of the CDR3 is 13 residues. The CDR3 loop is CASSALAAGELFF. CDR3 DNA: TGTGCCAGCAGCGCCCTGGCCGCCGGGGAGCTGTTTTTT.

This sequence joins TRBV5-4 and TRBJ2-1, with 9 nucleotides matching TRBD2. CDR1 and CDR2 (germline): SGHNT, YYREEE (reference sequence). V shed 1 base, J shed 3 bases, and the junction held 2 bases outside the gene matches. This CDR3 is built from 15 residues. CDR3 sequence (DNA): TGTGCCAGCAGCTTGACGACTAGCGGCTACAATGAGCAGTTCTTC. It codes for CASSLTTSGYNEQFF.

CDR3 in DNA: TGTGCCTGGGAACTAGCGGGAGGTGGTCTCGCCAAAAACATTCAGTACTTC. Translating gives CAWELAGGGLAKNIQYF. The rearrangement uses TRBV30 and TRBJ2-4; TRBD2 agrees at 12 bases. The CDR3 covers 17 residues. In germline, CDR1 is GTSNPN, CDR2 SVGIG (reference sequence). V shed 5 bases, J shed 1 base, and the junction held 9 bases outside the gene matches.

The chain couples TRBV6-6 to TRBJ2-7; D unclear. Trimming took off 10 bases at V and 6 bases at J, with 22 bases between the two ends. The CDR3 is 14 residues long. Germline CDR1 and CDR2: MNHNY and SVGAGI (reference sequence). The CDR3 loop is CATLSQVPASEQYF. CDR3 DNA sequence: TGTGCCACCTTGAGTCAGGTCCCGGCGAGCGAGCAGTACTTC.

This chain connects TRBV6-6 to TRBJ2-7, with TRBD1 matching 10 bases. Germline loops: CDR1 MNHNY, CDR2 SVGAGI (reference sequence). The trim removed 6 bases at V and 0 bases at J, leaving 5 bases unmatched. There are 15 residues in the CDR3. The CDR3 is CASRRDRGPSYEQYF. CDR3 nucleotides: TGTGCCAGCAGGCGCGACAGGGGGCCCTCCTACGAGCAGTACTTC.

The V and J genes are TRBV7-9 and TRBJ2-5; a possible D gene is TRBD2 (5 bases). The CDR3 totals 15 residues. CDR1 is SEHNR and CDR2 is FQNEAQ in the germline V gene (reference sequence). V was cut by 7 bases and J by 5 bases, with 20 bases left in between. The CDR3 protein is CASTARKRGVETQYF. The CDR3 DNA reads TGTGCCAGCACCGCCCGAAAACGGGGAGTGGAGACCCAGTACTTC. Supplemented by reference TRBV7-9 and TRBJ2-5, the full variable domain reads DTGVSQNPRHKITKRGQNVTFRCDPISEHNRLYWYRQTLGQGPEFLTYFQNEAQLEKSRLLSDRFSAERPKGSFSTLEIQRTEQGDSAMYLCASTARKRGVETQYFGPGTRLLVL.

The chain is built from TRBV7-9 and TRBJ1-5; D possibly corresponds to TRBD1 (5 bases). CDR1 and CDR2 (germline): SEHNR, FQNEAQ (reference sequence). The CDR3 covers 15 residues. Trimming took 5 bases from V and 7 from J, leaving 18 bases between them. DNA for the CDR3: TGTGCCAGCAGCCCACCAGGAGGGGAGGGACAGCCCCAGCATTTT. Its translation is CASSPPGGEGQPQHF.

This chain connects TRBV2 to TRBJ2-7, with D possibly being TRBD1 (5 bases). The CDR3 spans 13 residues. V gave up 6 bases and J gave up 6 bases, with 15 bases separating them. Per the germline V gene, CDR1 is SNHLY and CDR2 is FYNNEI. This chain's CDR3 is CASRGDSPGEQYF. CDR3 in DNA: TGTGCCAGCAGAGGAGACAGCCCGGGCGAGCAGTACTTC.

The CDR3 region is CASSSGTPDTEAFF. The CDR3 DNA reads TGTGCCAGCAGTTCCGGGACTCCGGACACTGAAGCTTTCTTT. The rearrangement links TRBV28 to TRBJ1-1; the D gene is possibly TRBD1 (5 bases). V lost 4 bases and J 3 bases, leaving 12 bases between the germline ends. Germline V gene lookup returns CDR1 MDHEN and CDR2 SYDVKM. The CDR3 sequence is 14 residues long.

CDR3 in amino acids: CASSLLAGGGPQETQYF. The CDR3 nucleotides are TGTGCCAGCAGCCTCCTAGCGGGAGGGGGCCCCCAAGAGACCCAGTACTTC. The V and J genes are TRBV7-2 and TRBJ2-5, with TRBD2 matching 12 bases. The CDR3 has 17 residues. Germline loops: CDR1 SGHTA, CDR2 FQGNSA. V trimming: 5 bases; J trimming: 1 base; junction bases outside the gene matches: 8.

The sample holds a few counts of this clone. The chain joins TRBV7-6 to TRBJ2-7; D is uncertain. The CDR3 contains 14 residues. Germline CDR1 reads SGHVS; CDR2 reads FNYEAQ. The V end was cut by 4 bases, the J end by 0 bases, with 10 bases between. The CDR3 nucleotides are TGTGCCAGCAGCTCCATACTCAACTCCTACGAGCAGTACTTC. As protein: CASSSILNSYEQYF.

The J gene is TRBJ2-3, the V gene TRBV2; no reliable D call. The CDR3 is made up of 15 amino acids. Germline V gene sequence: CDR1 SNHLY, CDR2 FYNNEI. The V end was cut by 4 bases, the J end by 2 bases, with 13 bases between. The CDR3 protein is CASSAQSSPTDTQYF. For the CDR3, the DNA is TGTGCCAGCAGTGCCCAGTCAAGTCCCACAGATACGCAGTATTTT. Using reference TRBV2 and TRBJ2-3 for the parts outside the CDR3, the full variable domain is EPEVTQTPSHQVTQMGQEVILRCVPISNHLYFYWYRQILGQKVEFLVSFYNNEISEKSEIFDDQFSVERPDGSNFTLKIRSTKLEDSAMYFCASSAQSSPTDTQYFGPGTRLTVL.

This chain uses TRBV7-2 with TRBJ2-7; 10 bases are shared with TRBD1. The CDR3 sequence is 14 residues long. The junction had 3 bases not matched to a gene; V was cut back by 5 bases and J by 2 bases. CDR1 is SGHTA and CDR2 is FQGNSA in the germline V gene. Here the CDR3 reads CASSPDRGPYEQYF. CDR3 in DNA: TGTGCCAGCAGCCCAGACAGGGGGCCCTACGAGCAGTACTTC. Variable domain in full (rest from reference TRBV7-2 and TRBJ2-7): GAGVSQSPSNKVTEKGKDVELRCDPISGHTALYWYRQSLGQGLEFLIYFQGNSAPDKSGLPSDRFSAERTGGSVSTLTIQRTQQEDSAVYLCASSPDRGPYEQYFGPGTRLTVT.

The chain has TRBV28 and TRBJ2-7; 7 nucleotides match TRBD1. Trimming at V came to 2 bases and at J to 2 bases, leaving 12 bases not matched to a gene. Germline V gives CDR1 MDHEN, CDR2 SYDVKM. The CDR3 is made up of 17 amino acids. The CDR3 region is CASSLDLPGQLTYEQYF. The CDR3 region has the DNA TGTGCCAGCAGTTTAGACCTTCCGGGACAGCTCACCTACGAGCAGTACTTC.

The chain joins TRBV4-1 to TRBJ1-5, with D maybe TRBD1 (6 bases). The CDR3 runs 16 residues. Germline V CDR1 and CDR2: MGHRA, YSYEKL. The V and J ends lost 0 bases and 7 bases respectively, with 16 bases between them. CDR3 bases: TGCGCCAGCAGCCAAGAAGTCACACAGGGTAGCCAGCCCCAGCATTTT. It specifies CASSQEVTQGSQPQHF.

In this sample, this clone turned up once. The chain employs TRBV5-1 and TRBJ1-5; D perhaps matches TRBD1 (6 bases). The V end lost 4 bases, the J end lost 2 bases, and 13 bases lay between the germline ends. Germline V gene lookup returns CDR1 SGHRS and CDR2 YFSETQ. The CDR3 contains 15 residues. The CDR3 region has the DNA TGCGCCAGCAGCCTACAGGGTACGCGCAATCAGCCCCAGCATTTT. Its translation: CASSLQGTRNQPQHF.

This clone was counted only a few times. The chain carries TRBV2 and TRBJ1-2, with D possibly TRBD1 on 5 matching bases. With 5 bases removed from V and 2 bases from J, the gap between germline ends came to 15 bases. Germline CDR1 reads SNHLY; CDR2 reads FYNNEI. The CDR3 sequence is 15 residues long. Here the CDR3 reads CASSTRPGQNYGYTF. In nucleotides, the CDR3 is TGTGCCAGCAGTACAAGGCCAGGGCAGAACTATGGCTACACCTTC.

The V gene is TRBV18, the J gene TRBJ1-5; 8 bases align to TRBD1. V was clipped by 1 base and J by 2 bases; unmatched bases: 1. The germline V gene has CDR1 KGHSH and CDR2 LQKENI. CDR3 length equals 15 residues. The CDR3 is CASSPQTGGNQPQHF. The CDR3 DNA sequence: TGTGCCAGCTCACCACAGACAGGGGGCAATCAGCCCCAGCATTTT.

This chain uses TRBV25-1 with TRBJ2-5; D may be TRBD1 (6 bases). Deletions cut 0 bases from V and 5 bases from J, with 16 bases between. The CDR3 runs to 16 residues. Germline loops: CDR1 MGHDK, CDR2 SYGVNS. The DNA for the CDR3 is TGTGCCAGCAGTGAATATGACGGACAGAAAAAGGAGACCCAGTACTTC. This codes for CASSEYDGQKKETQYF.

This clone was observed a few times. The chain couples TRBV5-6 to TRBJ2-3, with D perhaps TRBD1 (5 bases). The V gene lost 0 bases and the J gene lost 7 bases, with 12 bases spanning the gap. The V gene's germline CDR1 is SGHDT and CDR2 YYEEEE. The CDR3 is made up of 14 amino acids. Written as DNA, the CDR3 is TGTGCCAGCAGCTTGGAGCAGGGTCGGAATACGCAGTATTTT. It is translated as CASSLEQGRNTQYF.

This clone came up a few times. The CDR3: CASSQAGTSDSTDTQYF. The CDR3 region has the DNA TGTGCCAGCAGCCAAGCTGGGACTAGCGATAGCACAGATACGCAGTATTTT. The chain has TRBV4-2 and TRBJ2-3, with 10 bases that match TRBD2. Germline assignment: CDR1 LGHNA and CDR2 YNFKEQ. Trimming took 1 base from V and 0 from J; bases not matched to a gene: 4. This CDR3 region has 17 residues.

The CDR3 nucleotides read TGTGCCAGCAGTTTGATCGCGGGAGCTCTAGAGCAGTACTTC. Protein sequence: CASSLIAGALEQYF. The chain employs TRBV28 and TRBJ2-7; 7 nucleotides align to TRBD2. Germline V gene sequence: CDR1 MDHEN, CDR2 SYDVKM. V lost 3 bases and J lost 7; bases outside the gene matches: 9. The CDR3 loop spans 14 amino acids.